The rows below give T cell receptor beta chains drawn from one sample of a study of T-cell reconstitution after alpha-beta-depleted transplantation in children. TCRdb reprocessed the PCR reads via MiXCR and lists one record per CDR3 protein. Among roughly 150,000 distinct CDR3 sequences, roughly 10% were seen once, and the ten largest hold approximately 13%. The sample in question was PBMCs, obtained before TCRalphabeta/CD19-depleted stem cell transplant. These receptor sequences come from a boy younger than 10 with acute myeloid leukemia, due to receive a stem cell transplant. Both conserved end residues are part of each CDR3. The D gene is left open where the match is weak. For some rows the clone size is stated as once, few or many, or as a class when expanded; others skip it.

TRBV11-2	.	TRBJ2-1	many	CASSSTLSYNEQFF	TGTGCCAGCAGCTCCACCCTCTCCTACAATGAGCAGTTCTTC
TRBV2	.	TRBJ1-1	many	CASSELRNTEAFF	TGTGCCAGCAGTGAGCTCAGGAACACTGAAGCTTTCTTT
TRBV7-8	.	TRBJ2-1	many	CASSLVPSSYNEQFF	TGTGCCAGCAGCTTAGTGCCTAGCTCCTACAATGAGCAGTTCTTC
TRBV12-3/TRBV12-4	.	TRBJ2-2	many	CASSYMGARTGELFF	TGTGCCAGCAGTTATATGGGGGCTCGGACCGGGGAGCTGTTTTTT
TRBV28	.	TRBJ2-7	many	CASNRRGRSYEQYF	TGTGCCAGCAATCGGCGGGGCCGCTCCTACGAGCAGTACTTC
TRBV20-1	.	TRBJ2-5	many	CSARVIPELDLTETQYF	TGCAGTGCTAGAGTCATCCCAGAGTTGGATTTAACGGAGACCCAGTACTTC
TRBV7-6	.	TRBJ1-3	.	CSSSLAPLSVGSGNTIYF	TGTTCCAGCAGCTTAGCGCCCCTGTCAGTCGGGTCTGGAAACACCATATATTTT
TRBV5-1	.	TRBJ1-3	many	CASSLGTGNTIYF	TGCGCCAGCAGCTTGGGGACAGGAAACACCATATATTTT
TRBV27	TRBD1	TRBJ2-1	many	CASSPRPRQGVDEQFF	TGTGCCAGCAGTCCTCGTCCGAGACAGGGGGTTGATGAGCAGTTCTTC
TRBV5-4	.	TRBJ1-1	many	CASSSTTAGMNTEAFF	TGTGCCAGCAGCTCGACCACAGCGGGGATGAACACTGAAGCTTTCTTT
TRBV4-2	.	TRBJ2-7	many	CASSQPRTEILEQYF	TGTGCCAGCAGCCAACCTAGAACAGAAATCCTCGAGCAGTACTTC
TRBV5-5	TRBD1	TRBJ1-6	many	CASSRFPDRGTSPLHF	TGTGCCAGCAGTCGTTTCCCGGACAGGGGTACTTCACCCCTCCACTTT
TRBV5-1	.	TRBJ2-3	.	CASSFGINPGDTQYF	TGCGCCAGCAGCTTCGGGATTAACCCGGGGGATACGCAGTATTTT
TRBV5-1	TRBD2	TRBJ2-7	many	CASSSLGGGSQDEQYF	TGCGCCAGCAGCAGCCTAGGCGGCGGGAGTCAAGACGAGCAGTACTTC
TRBV20-1	TRBD2	TRBJ2-2	many	CSARSWRGVNTGELFF	TGCAGTGCTAGATCCTGGCGGGGGGTGAACACCGGGGAGCTGTTTTTT
TRBV4-1	.	TRBJ1-1	many	CASSQDDLELNTEAFF	TGCGCCAGCAGCCAAGATGACCTGGAGTTGAACACTGAAGCTTTCTTT
TRBV5-1	TRBD2	TRBJ2-1	many	CASSSGGYNEQFF	TGCGCCAGCAGCAGCGGGGGATACAATGAGCAGTTCTTC
TRBV9	TRBD2	TRBJ2-5	many	CASSVGARSGAWGETQYF	TGTGCCAGCAGCGTAGGTGCACGGAGCGGGGCGTGGGGGGAGACCCAGTACTTC
TRBV25-1	.	TRBJ1-1	many	CASSEPGGNTEAFF	TGTGCCAGCAGTGAACCGGGGGGGAACACTGAAGCTTTCTTT
TRBV27	TRBD1	TRBJ1-2	many	CASSLPGQGGYTF	TGTGCCAGCAGTTTACCCGGACAGGGCGGCTACACCTTC
TRBV3-1	.	TRBJ1-1	few	CASSRRDWDTEAFF	TGTGCCAGCAGCCGCCGGGACTGGGACACTGAAGCTTTCTTT
TRBV20-1	.	TRBJ2-3	many	CSASRHPSTDTQYF	TGCAGTGCTAGTCGCCACCCCAGCACAGATACGCAGTATTTT
TRBV4-1	.	TRBJ2-6	many	CASSYKGGDSGANVLTF	TGCGCCAGCAGCTACAAGGGGGGGGACTCTGGGGCCAACGTCCTGACTTTC
TRBV7-6	.	TRBJ2-1	many	CASSPEAGSNEQFF	TGTGCCAGCAGCCCTGAAGCCGGGTCGAATGAGCAGTTCTTC
TRBV27	.	TRBJ1-1	many	CASSLTGNEAFF	TGTGCCAGCAGTTTAACAGGTAATGAAGCTTTCTTT
TRBV28	.	TRBJ1-2	many	CASSQTSDYGYTF	TGTGCCAGCAGTCAAACATCGGACTATGGCTACACCTTC